The 10 T cell receptor beta chains below come from one sample, sequenced in a study of CD8 T cells in Susac syndrome. Random hexamers were used to reverse transcribe an amount of about 0.45 to 1 ug RNA. MiXCR, applied by TCRdb to the immunoSEQ multiplex PCR reads, yields one record per CDR3 protein. The sample lists 140,000 to 150,000 distinct CDR3 sequences, approximately 95% occurring once. Input material: CD4+ T cells from PBMCs. The receptors stem from a human donor with multiple sclerosis.

The gene calls are TRBV20-1 and TRBJ2-7, with unresolved D. The V gene's germline CDR1 is DFQATT and CDR2 SNEGSKA (reference sequence). CDR3 length: 13 residues. V lost 6 bases, J lost 1 base, and 13 bases lay in between. This chain's CDR3 is CSARPGPSYEQYF. The CDR3 DNA follows: TGCAGTGCGAGGCCTGGGCCGTCCTACGAGCAGTACTTC.

The DNA for the CDR3 is TGCAGCGTGACGGGACTTGGCTACGAGCAGTACTTC. It yields the protein CSVTGLGYEQYF. This chain connects TRBV29-1 to TRBJ2-7; D perhaps matches TRBD2 (6 bases). Germline loops: CDR1 SQVTM, CDR2 ANQGSEA. CDR3 size: 12 residues. V gave up 6 bases and J gave up 3 bases, with 12 bases separating them.

The CDR3 loop reads CASSQGQGTNEKLFF. The CDR3 bases are TGCGCCAGCAGCCAAGGACAGGGGACTAATGAAAAACTGTTTTTT. The genes are TRBV4-1 and TRBJ1-4; 8 bases line up with TRBD1. Germline values: CDR1 MGHRA, CDR2 YSYEKL. The CDR3 is made up of 15 amino acids. The V and J ends lost 1 base and 2 bases, in that order; junction bases with no gene match: 0.

V and J are TRBV2 and TRBJ1-5, with D perhaps TRBD1 (6 bases). V was pared by 3 bases and J by 0 bases, with 12 bases between. CDR1 and CDR2 (germline): SNHLY, FYNNEI. The CDR3 contains 16 residues. The CDR3 DNA follows: TGTGCCAGCAGTGAGGGGGCTCCTTATAGCAATCAGCCCCAGCATTTT. It is translated as CASSEGAPYSNQPQHF.

This chain uses TRBV20-1 with TRBJ2-2, with 8 bases lining up with TRBD2. The V gene end was trimmed by 6 bases and the J gene end by 1 base; junction bases not matched to a gene: 7. This CDR3 is 15 amino acids long. The germline V gene encodes CDR1 DFQATT and CDR2 SNEGSKA (reference sequence). The CDR3: CSANGGVRNTGELFF. The CDR3 DNA follows: TGCAGTGCGAACGGGGGGGTACGGAACACCGGGGAGCTGTTTTTT.

This chain links TRBV3-1 with TRBJ1-1, with 9 positions matching TRBD1. Germline V gives CDR1 LGHDT, CDR2 YNNKEL (reference sequence). The CDR3 is 16 residues long. J lost 1 base, V lost 1 base, and 4 bases had no gene match. CDR3 in DNA: TGTGCCAGCAGCCAAGGGACAGGGGTTACGAACACTGAAGCTTTCTTT. It translates to CASSQGTGVTNTEAFF.

This sequence joins TRBV3-1 and TRBJ1-4; weak D call: TRBD1 (5 bases). V was clipped by 4 bases and J by 4 bases, with 13 bases between them. Germline assignment: CDR1 LGHDT and CDR2 YNNKEL (reference sequence). The CDR3 sequence is 15 residues long. CDR3 region: CASSPEGRLNEKLFF. The CDR3 DNA reads as TGTGCCAGCAGCCCAGAGGGACGGCTTAATGAAAAACTGTTTTTT.

This clonotype was seen only once. The chain employs TRBV21-1 and TRBJ2-5. TRBV21-1 is a recognized pseudogene. The CDR3 is made up of 15 amino acids. CDR3 sequence reads: CASSKIRISQETQYF. DNA for the CDR3: TGTGCCAGCAGCAAAATAAGAATCAGTCAAGAGACCCAGTACTTC.

This rearrangement joins TRBV29-1 to TRBJ1-3; perhaps TRBD1 as D (6 bases). Germline V gene data show CDR1 as SQVTM and CDR2 as ANQGSEA. V was clipped by 0 bases and J by 0 bases, with 27 bases between them. The CDR3 runs to 21 residues. CDR3 sequence reads: CSVEDFEWGARGSSSGNTIYF. CDR3 bases: TGCAGCGTTGAAGATTTCGAGTGGGGGGCGCGGGGGTCGAGCTCTGGAAACACCATATATTTT.

The CDR3 loop reads CASSLTGVIFF. The CDR3 DNA reads as TGTGCCAGCAGCCTCACGGGGGTTATTTTCTTT. This chain uses TRBV3-1 with TRBJ1-1, with D possibly matching TRBD1 (5 bases). Germline assignment: CDR1 LGHDT and CDR2 YNNKEL (reference sequence). This CDR3 is built from 11 residues. V lost 4 bases to trimming and J lost 13 bases, with 13 bases between them.